This T cell receptor (beta chain) emerged from a study of blood T cells in healthy people across ages. PCR was performed a second time for about 6 to 11 cycles using a sample-barcoded 5' primer and a J-beta primer mix. Using its own MiXCR run on the 5' RACE reads, TCRdb lists one record per CDR3 protein. The sample gives under 950,000 distinct CDR3 sequences, 22% of which show up once; approximately 20% is in the top ten. Per sample, at least 5.5 micrograms of total RNA were extracted. V lost 4 bases, J lost 7 bases, and 19 bases lay in between. This CDR3 has 16 amino acids. Germline V lookup: CDR1 MGHRA, CDR2 YSYEKL. Study outcomes and limitations: Unsorted PBMC input precluded a conclusive naive versus antigen-experienced comparison.

In its sample, this clonotype was seen once. Its antigen is as yet unknown. The source material was blood. The rearrangement links TRBV4-1 to TRBJ1-4, with TRBD1 as a possible D gene (6 bases). The TCR comes from a man between 65 and 79 years old in good health. CDR3 amino acids: CASSPGATPSSEKLFF. Here the CDR3 DNA reads TGCGCCAGCAGCCCAGGGGCCACTCCTTCCAGTGAAAAACTGTTTTTT.